The TCR beta chain described here comes from a study of shared clonotypes between healthy human individuals. Study-level results: Represented diversity, genetic and exposure-history alike, was limited by few donors. Generally, naive subsets came out with larger estimated richness than memory subsets.

The donors were all Caucasian adults (living in Nashville, Tennessee). As regards this clone: No antigen is known for it.

CDR1 and CDR2 (germline): SGHNT, YYREEE (reference sequence). The CDR3 contains 17 residues. Germline trimming cut 3 bases from V and 2 bases from J; bases unmatched to any gene: 5. The test was conducted at deep level. Repertoires were generated with immunoSEQ multiplex PCR, while TCRdb's copy carries only in-frame clones and drops some. The sample consists of a few million clones, approximately 90% of them appearing once. The rearrangement links TRBV5-4 to TRBJ2-6, with TRBD1 matching 10 bases. The sample consisted of naive CD4+ T cells sorted from blood. The subset was: CD45RA+ positively selected. The receptor comes from a man younger than 35 in good health. Here the CDR3 reads CASSSRTGGPGANVLTF. Here the CDR3 DNA reads TGTGCCAGCAGCTCAAGGACAGGGGGGCCTGGGGCCAACGTCCTGACTTTC. The full variable domain, with the rest looked up from reference TRBV5-4 and TRBJ2-6, is ETGVTQSPTHLIKTRGQQVTLRCSSQSGHNTVSWYQQALGQGPQFIFQYYREEENGRGNFPPRFSGLQFPNYSSELNVNALELDDSALYLCASSSRTGGPGANVLTFGAGSRLTVL.